Listed below are T cell receptor beta chains from one sample, sequenced in a study of PD-L1 blockade in urothelial cancer. Assay used: immunoSEQ multiplex PCR; TCRdb lists only in-frame clones, some missing. Of tens of thousands of clones in the sample, approximately 81% were seen once. The sequencing used PBMCs, collected around atezolizumab (anti-PD-L1) treatment. The receptors were gathered from a man between 65 and 85 years old with urothelial cancer. Both conserved end residues are part of each CDR3. A D gene is named only where the DNA matches it firmly. The size of a clone is reported for some rows only, either as once, few or many, or as a class for expanded clones.

d_gene	abundance	v_gene	j_gene	CDR3nt	CDR3aa
.	.	TRBV6-6	TRBJ2-7	TGTGCCAGCAGATCCAGCGGTTACTACGAGCAGTACTTC	CASRSSGYYEQYF
.	.	TRBV4-2	TRBJ2-1	TGTGCCAGCAGCCAAGAGATTGGCGACACCCCCTACAATGAGCAGTTCTTC	CASSQEIGDTPYNEQFF
TRBD1	.	TRBV28	TRBJ2-1	TGTGCCAGCAGTCCTGAGGGTTTGGGACAGGGAGGGCCAAAGCAGTTCTTC	CASSPEGLGQGGPKQFF
TRBD2	.	TRBV9	TRBJ2-7	TGTGCCAGCAGCGTAGGGGAGCTAGCGGCCTACGAGCAGTACTTC	CASSVGELAAYEQYF
TRBD2	.	TRBV6-5	TRBJ2-7	TGTGCCAGCAGAACTCGGGATAGCGGGAGCAACGAGCAGTACTTC	CASRTRDSGSNEQYF
TRBD1	.	TRBV7-3	TRBJ2-6	TGTGCCAGCAGCTCCCGACAGGGGCCCCTGGATGGGGCCAACGTCCTGACTTTC	CASSSRQGPLDGANVLTF
TRBD1	.	TRBV6-4	TRBJ1-3	TGTGCCAGCAAAAGAGGACAGGTCGCGGGAAACACCATATATTTT	CASKRGQVAGNTIYF
.	.	TRBV7-2	TRBJ1-2	TGTGCCAGCAGCTTAGGAGTAGGGAGCTATGGCTACACCTTC	CASSLGVGSYGYTF
.	.	TRBV7-6	TRBJ2-7	TGTGCCAGCAGCTCAAAGGGAGGAGGGTTCGACGAGCAGTACTTC	CASSSKGGGFDEQYF
.	once	TRBV19	TRBJ2-1	TGTGCCAGTAGTAAGGGAGGACAGGCCCCCTACAATGAGCAGTTCTTC	CASSKGGQAPYNEQFF
.	.	TRBV10-1	TRBJ1-4	TGCGCCAGCAGTGAGCCGAATCAGACAGAGTATAATGAAAAACTGTTTTTT	CASSEPNQTEYNEKLFF
TRBD1	.	TRBV6-1	TRBJ1-1	TGTGCCAGCAGCAAAGGAGGGGGCTTGAACACTGAAGCTTTCTTT	CASSKGGGLNTEAFF
TRBD2	.	TRBV27	TRBJ2-1	TGTGCCAGCAGTTTATCCCGACTAGCGGGAGGTCGAAACAATGAGCAGTTCTTC	CASSLSRLAGGRNNEQFF
.	.	TRBV5-4	TRBJ2-1	TGTGCCAGCAGCTCCACCAGCGGAAGCTCCTACAATGAGCAGTTCTTC	CASSSTSGSSYNEQFF
TRBD1	.	TRBV29-1	TRBJ2-3	TGCAGCGTTGGGGGGGGACAGGGGGACGCAGTCTCGCAGTGGTATTTT	CSVGGGQGDAVSQWYF
.	.	TRBV19	TRBJ2-1	TGTGCCAGTAGTATCCTGGGGAGCTTGTCGTCCTACAATGAGCAGTTCTTC	CASSILGSLSSYNEQFF
TRBD1	.	TRBV7-8	TRBJ2-5	TGTGCCAGCAGCTTCGGTGGACAGGGGGAGGCCCAGTACTTC	CASSFGGQGEAQYF
TRBD1	.	TRBV27	TRBJ1-5	TGTGCCAGCAGCCGACAGGGGGCTTTAGGTCAGCCCCAGCATTTT	CASSRQGALGQPQHF
.	.	TRBV7-6	TRBJ2-7	TGTGCCAGCAGCTTAGGAGGGAACGGCGAGCAGTACTTC	CASSLGGNGEQYF
TRBD2	once	TRBV15	TRBJ2-7	TGTGCCACCAGCAAAGGTCTTACGGGGGGGGGCTACGAGCAGTACTTC	CATSKGLTGGGYEQYF
.	.	TRBV14	TRBJ2-5	TGTGCCAGCAGCCGCGACAGGACCCAAGAGACCCAGTACTTC	CASSRDRTQETQYF
.	once	TRBV19	TRBJ2-3	TGTGCCAGTACCGGGAGCACAGATACGCAGTATTTT	CASTGSTDTQYF
.	few	TRBV6-1	TRBJ2-3	TGTGCCAGCAGTGAACGGGGAACAGATACGCAGTATTTT	CASSERGTDTQYF
.	.	TRBV6-6	TRBJ2-7	TGTGCCAGCAGTTACTCTCGGGACGAGCAGTACTTC	CASSYSRDEQYF
TRBD2	.	TRBV4-1	TRBJ2-2	TGCGCCAGCAGCCAAGAAAATAGCGGGCATAACACCGGGGAGCTGTTTTTT	CASSQENSGHNTGELFF
TRBD1	.	TRBV28	TRBJ2-7	TGTGCCAGCAGCACCACCGGGACAGGTCCTATCGAGCAGTACTTC	CASSTTGTGPIEQYF
.	.	TRBV7-9	TRBJ2-7	TGTGCCAGCAGCCCTACAGGGTACGAGCAGTACTTC	CASSPTGYEQYF
TRBD1	.	TRBV2	TRBJ2-7	TGTGCCAGCTCCAGGGACAGGATCTACGAGCAGTACTTC	CASSRDRIYEQYF
.	.	TRBV4-1	TRBJ2-7	TGCGCCAGCAGCCAAGATGCATCGGGACTTATATACGAGCAGTACTTC	CASSQDASGLIYEQYF
.	.	TRBV11-2	TRBJ2-1	TGTGCCAGCAGCGCTAGGGACTTCGCAATGCGGCAGTCCTACAATGAGCAGTTCTTC	CASSARDFAMRQSYNEQFF
TRBD2	.	TRBV5-1	TRBJ2-5	TGCGCCAGCAGCGGTCTGGGGGCTAGCGGGTATGAGACCCAGTACTTC	CASSGLGASGYETQYF
.	few	TRBV5-4	TRBJ1-1	TGTGCCAGCAGCTTGCCGGGACTAAACACTGAAGCTTTCTTT	CASSLPGLNTEAFF
TRBD2	once	TRBV7-8	TRBJ2-1	TGTGCCAGCAGCTTACGGACTAGCGGAATTTACAATGAGCAGTTCTTC	CASSLRTSGIYNEQFF
.	.	TRBV5-1	TRBJ1-1	TGCGCCAGCAGCTTGGGACAGTACACTGAAGCTTTCTTT	CASSLGQYTEAFF
.	.	TRBV19	TRBJ1-2	TGTGCCAGTAGTATATCGTCGGACAACCTCTATGGCTACACCTTC	CASSISSDNLYGYTF
TRBD2	.	TRBV27	TRBJ2-7	TGTGCCAGCAAACCGGGAGGGGGCTACGAGCAGTACTTC	CASKPGGGYEQYF
.	.	TRBV7-3	TRBJ2-2	TGTGCCAGCAGCCCCCCCAGCGGGGAGCTGTTTTTT	CASSPPSGELFF
.	.	TRBV11-1	TRBJ2-2	TGTGCCAGCAGCCCCTTTCGGGCCGGGGAGCTGTTTTTT	CASSPFRAGELFF
TRBD1	.	TRBV28	TRBJ2-7	TGTGCCAGCAGTTTATGGGGACAGGGCACGAGCTACGAGCAGTACTTC	CASSLWGQGTSYEQYF
TRBD1	.	TRBV29-1	TRBJ2-7	TGCAGCGTTCTTCAGGGGGCCTACGAGCAGTACTTC	CSVLQGAYEQYF
.	.	TRBV27	TRBJ2-1	TGTGCCAGCACCCCAGGGGGGCCCTACAATGAGCAGTTCTTC	CASTPGGPYNEQFF
TRBD2	.	TRBV11-1	TRBJ2-5	TGTGCCAGCAGCTTAGGTCTAGCGGGAGAGGAAGAGACCCAGTACTTC	CASSLGLAGEEETQYF
.	.	TRBV19	TRBJ1-1	TGTGCCAGTAGTTACGGGGGAGGGCGTGAAGCTTTCTTT	CASSYGGGREAFF